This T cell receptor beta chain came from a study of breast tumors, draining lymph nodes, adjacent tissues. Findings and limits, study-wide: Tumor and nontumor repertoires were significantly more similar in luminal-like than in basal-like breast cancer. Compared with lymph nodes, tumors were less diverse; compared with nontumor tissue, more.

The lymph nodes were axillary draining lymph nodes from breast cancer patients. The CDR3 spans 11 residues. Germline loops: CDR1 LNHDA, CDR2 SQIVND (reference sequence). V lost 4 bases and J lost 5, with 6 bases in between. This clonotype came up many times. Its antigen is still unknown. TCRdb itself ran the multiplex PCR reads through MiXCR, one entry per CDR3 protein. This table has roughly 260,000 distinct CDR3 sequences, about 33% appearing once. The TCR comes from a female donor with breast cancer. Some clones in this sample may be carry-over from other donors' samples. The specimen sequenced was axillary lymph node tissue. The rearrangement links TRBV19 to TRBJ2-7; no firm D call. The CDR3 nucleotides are TGTGCCAGTAGTAACAGTAACGAGCAGTACTTC. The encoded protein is CASSNSNEQYF.